This T cell receptor (beta chain) stems from a study of cytomegalovirus exposure and HLA in healthy donors. This clone has a single count. This CDR3 is built from 16 residues. Trimming removed 7 bases from V and 4 bases from J, with 20 bases in between. Germline CDR1 LNHDA, CDR2 SQIVND (reference sequence). The PCR employed 60 Vbeta primers together with 13 Jbeta primers. TCRdb's copy holds only in-frame clones and misses some; the assay was immunoSEQ multiplex PCR. The sample lists about 140,000 clones; around four fifths were seen once. This receptor was taken from a man under 40 in good health and CMV-seropositive. What was sequenced was PBMCs. The V call is TRBV19, the J call TRBJ1-5, with D tentatively TRBD1 (5 bases). As DNA, the CDR3 is TGTGCCAGTACCCTATACGGGGGTATGGCGAATCAGCCCCAGCATTTT. Translation: CASTLYGGMANQPQHF.